The next 26 T cell receptor beta chains were all read from a single sample in a study of human T cells and chemical hapten exposure. Specified time point: patch test 2, 6 weeks after DPC sensitization. Sample treatment: therapeutic diphenylcyclopropenone sensitization with weekly scalp DPC. From the RACE reads, TCRdb called clonotypes with MiXCR, one entry per CDR3 protein. The sample lists 73,000 or so distinct CDR3 sequences, around 7.9% seen once, with under 3.5% in the top ten. The specimen comprised whole blood, sampled in connection with sensitization to the hapten diphenylcyclopropenone (DPC). The receptors here all came from a woman aged 50 to 60 with alopecia areata. Some clones in this sample may be carry-over from other donors' samples.

This clonotype has at least ten counts. This sequence joins TRBV12-3 or TRBV12-4 and TRBJ1-2; D is undetermined. CDR3 size: 13 residues. Trimming took off 1 base at V and 3 bases at J, with 6 bases between the two ends. The CDR3 sequence is CASSLGEHYGYTF. The CDR3, as DNA: TGTGCCAGCAGTTTAGGGGAACACTATGGCTACACCTTC.

This clonotype was observed a few times. The chain carries TRBV3-1 and TRBJ2-2, with 8 nucleotides matching TRBD2. Germline CDR1 and CDR2: LGHDT and YNNKEL (reference sequence). CDR3 length: 17 amino acids. Germline trimming cut 4 bases from V and 5 bases from J; bases unmatched to any gene: 12. The CDR3 protein is CASSPVPSAGETGELFF. In DNA form, the CDR3 reads TGTGCCAGCAGCCCCGTCCCATCAGCGGGAGAAACCGGGGAGCTGTTTTTT.

This clonotype was seen ten or more times. This chain joins TRBV29-1 and TRBJ1-2; perhaps TRBD1 as D (5 bases). CDR1 is SQVTM and CDR2 is ANQGSEA in the germline V gene. Trimming shortened V by 4 bases and J by 4 bases, and 10 bases separated the two germline ends. The CDR3 loop spans 12 amino acids. This chain's CDR3 is CSVATGGYGYTF. CDR3 DNA: TGCAGCGTTGCTACAGGTGGCTATGGCTACACCTTC. The full variable domain, with the rest looked up from reference TRBV29-1 and TRBJ1-2, is SAVISQKPSRDICQRGTSLTIQCQVDSQVTMMFWYRQQPGQSLTLIATANQGSEATYESGFVIDKFPISRPNLTFSTLTVSNMSPEDSSIYLCSVATGGYGYTFGSGTRLTVV.

This chain joins TRBV12-3 or TRBV12-4 and TRBJ2-7; D remains unclear. V was clipped by 4 bases and J by 3 bases, with 13 bases between them. CDR3 size: 14 residues. In DNA, the CDR3 is TGTGCCAGCAGTTACCAAGCTAGGAGCTACGAGCAGTACTTC. The encoded protein is CASSYQARSYEQYF.

The chain carries TRBV20-1 and TRBJ2-3; TRBD2 might be the D (6 bases). The CDR3 runs 14 residues. CDR1 DFQATT and CDR2 SNEGSKA come from the germline V gene (reference sequence). V was pared by 3 bases and J by 3 bases, with 13 bases between. The CDR3 DNA sequence: TGCAGTGCTAGTCGGGGAGGAGAAACAGATACGCAGTATTTT. Protein product: CSASRGGETDTQYF.

This chain joins TRBV24-1 and TRBJ2-5, with 9 bases matching TRBD1. V gave up 5 bases and J gave up 5 bases; unmatched junction bases: 8. Germline CDR1 and CDR2: KGHDR and SFDVKD. This CDR3 spans 15 amino acids. The CDR3 sequence: CATSVAGTGWETQYF. The DNA of the CDR3 is TGTGCCACCAGTGTTGCAGGGACAGGGTGGGAGACCCAGTACTTC.

This rearrangement joins TRBV7-3 to TRBJ2-4, with 7 bases fitting TRBD2. The CDR3 length is 15 residues. Trimming at V came to 6 bases and at J to 1 base, leaving 6 bases not matched to a gene. The germline V gene has CDR1 SGHTA and CDR2 FQGTGA. As DNA, the CDR3 is TGTGCCAGCAGGTCTGCGGGGGTGGCCAAAAACATTCAGTACTTC. This encodes CASRSAGVAKNIQYF. The variable domain in full, completed from reference TRBV7-3 and TRBJ2-4, reads GAGVSQTPSNKVTEKGKYVELRCDPISGHTALYWYRQSLGQGPEFLIYFQGTGAADDSGLPNDRFFAVRPEGSVSTLKIQRTERGDSAVYLCASRSAGVAKNIQYFGAGTRLSVL.

This clonotype has just a few counts. The genes are TRBV12-3 or TRBV12-4 and TRBJ1-1, with 9 bases matching TRBD1. CDR3 length: 15 residues. Trimming at V came to 10 bases and at J to 3 bases, leaving 12 bases not matched to a gene. The chain's CDR3 is CANSQWGQGDTEAFF. The CDR3, as DNA: TGTGCCAACAGCCAATGGGGACAGGGAGACACTGAAGCTTTCTTT.

The CDR3 sequence: CASSLDGTDTQYF. The CDR3 DNA follows: TGCGCCAGCAGCTTGGATGGCACAGATACGCAGTATTTT. The V gene is TRBV5-1, the J gene TRBJ2-3; D gene unclear. V lost 0 bases and J 1 base, leaving 3 bases between the germline ends. Germline V lookup: CDR1 SGHRS, CDR2 YFSETQ. The CDR3 loop spans 13 amino acids.

This clonotype was counted between two and nine times. CDR3 protein: CAISRLAGEYEQYF. The CDR3 bases are TGTGCCATCAGTCGACTAGCGGGAGAGTACGAGCAGTACTTC. V gene TRBV10-3 combines with J gene TRBJ2-7; 12 bases fit TRBD2. This CDR3 comprises 14 residues. CDR1 and CDR2 (germline): ENHRY, SYGVKD. J gave up 4 bases and V 5 bases, and 3 bases lay outside the gene matches.

This rearrangement joins TRBV20-1 to TRBJ2-5; TRBD2 aligns across 8 bases. CDR3 length: 15 amino acids. Germline lookup yields CDR1 DFQATT and CDR2 SNEGSKA (reference sequence). J was trimmed by 1 base and V by 3 bases; bases with no gene match: 7. The CDR3 loop reads CSARAGRGVQETQYF. In nucleotides, the CDR3 is TGCAGTGCTAGGGCCGGGAGGGGGGTCCAAGAGACCCAGTACTTC.

The genes are TRBV29-1 and TRBJ2-7, with D perhaps matching TRBD2 (5 bases). Germline CDR1 reads SQVTM; CDR2 reads ANQGSEA. The CDR3 is 11 residues long. V lost 6 bases and J lost 7, with 13 bases in between. The CDR3 region has the DNA TGCAGCGTCCGGACTGATCGAGAGCAGTACTTC. It encodes CSVRTDREQYF.

Only a few counts were recorded for this clonotype. V gene TRBV29-1 combines with J gene TRBJ2-1, with D possibly matching TRBD1 (5 bases). Looked up from germline, CDR1 is SQVTM and CDR2 is ANQGSEA. The CDR3 sequence is 14 residues long. Trimming cost V 6 bases and J 12 bases, with 24 bases left between them. The CDR3 here is CSVLTKGRGFGQFF. The CDR3 DNA reads TGCAGCGTGCTCACTAAGGGGCGCGGATTCGGGCAGTTCTTC.

This clonotype has ten or more counts. The chain uses TRBV19 and TRBJ2-1; a possible D gene is TRBD2 (5 bases). Germline V gene data show CDR1 as LNHDA and CDR2 as SQIVND (reference sequence). This CDR3 spans 13 amino acids. Deletions cut 5 bases from V and 13 bases from J, with 18 bases between. The DNA for the CDR3 is TGTGCCAGTAGTCCGGTTGGTACGGGGTTACAGTTCTTC. Translation: CASSPVGTGLQFF.

The rearrangement joins TRBV27 to TRBJ1-1; D not certain. The CDR3 is 13 amino acids. Germline V CDR1 and CDR2: MNHEY, SMNVEV (reference sequence). Trimming took 5 bases from V and 7 from J, leaving 14 bases between them. DNA of the CDR3: TGTGCCAGCAGTATTGCCCCGCATGGTGAAGCTTTCTTT. Its protein is CASSIAPHGEAFF.

This clonotype was seen more than once but under ten times. This chain joins TRBV7-9 and TRBJ2-1; TRBD1 matches at 9 bases. J lost 7 bases, V lost 5 bases, and 9 bases had no gene match. CDR1 and CDR2 (germline): SEHNR, FQNEAQ (reference sequence). The CDR3 has 15 amino acids. The CDR3 is CASSADRGAWNEQFF. In DNA form, the CDR3 reads TGTGCCAGCAGCGCGGACAGGGGTGCGTGGAATGAGCAGTTCTTC.

J is TRBJ1-4 and V is TRBV6-2 or TRBV6-3; no firm D call. CDR1 is MNHEY, CDR2 SVGEGT, per germline. The CDR3 loop spans 13 amino acids. V lost 7 bases, J lost 8 bases, and 14 bases lay in between. The CDR3: CASIGVAEEKLFF. CDR3 nucleotide sequence: TGTGCCAGCATCGGGGTAGCGGAAGAAAAACTGTTTTTT.

This clonotype appeared a few times. The rearrangement uses TRBV11-3 and TRBJ2-3; 7 nucleotides agree with TRBD1. The CDR3 contains 15 residues. Germline assignment: CDR1 SGHNT and CDR2 YENEEA. Trimming at V came to 2 bases and at J to 2 bases, leaving 4 bases not matched to a gene. DNA of the CDR3: TGTGCCAGCAGCTTAACAGGGGCTCCCACAGATACGCAGTATTTT. This codes for CASSLTGAPTDTQYF.

The chain combines TRBV3-1 with TRBJ2-5, with unresolved D. Between the trimmed V and J ends, which lost 1 base and 3 bases, there was a span of 9 bases. The germline gives CDR1 LGHDT, CDR2 YNNKEL (reference sequence). The CDR3 contains 14 residues. The CDR3 bases are TGTGCCAGCAGCCAAGGTGTCCTCGAAGAGACCCAGTACTTC. It is translated as CASSQGVLEETQYF.

This clonotype was recorded a few times. This chain links TRBV20-1 with TRBJ1-4; D is uncertain. The CDR3 runs to 15 residues. The V gene's germline CDR1 is DFQATT and CDR2 SNEGSKA (reference sequence). With 0 bases removed from V and 2 bases from J, the gap between germline ends came to 10 bases. The CDR3 region has the DNA TGCAGTGCTAGAGATCGGAGGGCGACTAATGAAAAACTGTTTTTT. Its protein product is CSARDRRATNEKLFF.

This clonotype was observed a handful of times. The chain is built from TRBV12-3 or TRBV12-4 and TRBJ2-7, with 7 bases identical to TRBD1. Germline trimming cut 4 bases from V and 3 bases from J; bases unmatched to any gene: 9. The CDR3 covers 15 residues. The CDR3 DNA reads TGTGCCAGCAGTTCTACCGGGACAGTTTTCTACGAGCAGTACTTC. Translation gives CASSSTGTVFYEQYF.

V is TRBV9 and J is TRBJ2-1; D perhaps matches TRBD1 (6 bases). Trimming cost V 4 bases and J 9 bases, with 11 bases left between them. CDR1 is SGDLS and CDR2 is YYNGEE in the germline V gene. This CDR3 region has 12 residues. The CDR3 spells CASSYRAGEQFF. In nucleotides, the CDR3 is TGTGCCAGCAGCTACAGGGCGGGTGAGCAGTTCTTC. The full variable domain, in which reference TRBV9 and TRBJ2-1 provide the parts outside the CDR3, is DSGVTQTPKHLITATGQRVTLRCSPRSGDLSVYWYQQSLDQGLQFLIQYYNGEERAKGNILERFSAQQFPDLHSELNLSSLELGDSALYFCASSYRAGEQFFGPGTRLTVL.

This clonotype has a count of ten or more. CDR3 amino acids: CASSLGQGGGDEQFF. CDR3 bases: TGTGCCAGTTCTCTCGGACAGGGTGGTGGTGATGAGCAGTTCTTC. V gene TRBV6-4 combines with J gene TRBJ2-1; 8 positions agree with TRBD1. Germline-derived CDR1 and CDR2 are MRHNA and SNTAGT. The CDR3 covers 15 residues. J was trimmed by 8 bases and V by 9 bases; bases with no gene match: 15.

The J gene is TRBJ2-5, the V gene TRBV5-1; D is unclear. From germline, CDR1 is SGHRS and CDR2 YFSETQ. There are 11 residues in the CDR3. Trimming shortened V by 5 bases and J by 4 bases, and 6 bases separated the two germline ends. The CDR3 sequence: CASRAAETQYF. The CDR3 DNA follows: TGCGCCAGCAGGGCAGCAGAGACCCAGTACTTC.

This clonotype turned up a few times. V gene TRBV11-2 combines with J gene TRBJ2-3, with D perhaps TRBD1 or TRBD2 (6 bases each). The CDR3 extends over 14 amino acids. Germline V lookup: CDR1 SGHAT, CDR2 FQNNGV. Between the trimmed V and J ends, which lost 3 bases and 7 bases, there was a span of 14 bases. The CDR3 DNA follows: TGTGCCAGCAGCTTGGGGGGCAGGGGAAATACGCAGTATTTT. Its protein product is CASSLGGRGNTQYF.

This clonotype was seen many times. A junction end diverges from the germline sequence, so it may reflect a read error. The chain carries TRBV6-6 and TRBJ1-1; maybe TRBD1 (5 bases). CDR1 is MNHNY, CDR2 SVGAGI, per germline (reference sequence). CDR3 size: 12 residues. This chain's CDR3 is CASSSEGTVKSF. The CDR3 coding sequence is TGTGCCAGCAGCTCTGAAGGGACGGTTAAATCATTT.